The 8 T cell receptor beta chains below all came from one sample that was sequenced in a study of T cell responses to AZD1222 COVID-19 vaccine. The assay was immunoSEQ multiplex PCR, and TCRdb's table has in-frame clones only and misses some. Of some 200,000 clones listed, 85% to 95% are singletons. Sequenced here: peripheral blood, sampled on day 0 of AZD1222 vaccination. The receptors were sampled from an adult in good health.

The chain couples TRBV2 to TRBJ1-6, with 7 bases fitting TRBD1. This CDR3 is built from 16 residues. Looked up from germline, CDR1 is SNHLY and CDR2 is FYNNEI. V was clipped by 7 bases and J by 7 bases; unmatched bases: 13. This CDR3 reads CASINDREIWNSPLHF. The CDR3 DNA sequence: TGTGCCAGCATCAATGACAGGGAGATTTGGAATTCACCCCTCCACTTT.

The chain couples TRBV19 to TRBJ1-4; D not certain. Germline values: CDR1 LNHDA, CDR2 SQIVND (reference sequence). The length of the CDR3 is 14 residues. V lost 3 bases and J lost 6, with 11 bases in between. CDR3 amino acids: CASSITGSDEKLFF. In DNA, the CDR3 is TGTGCCAGTAGTATCACCGGGAGTGATGAAAAACTGTTTTTT.

The chain couples TRBV7-2 to TRBJ2-7; 12 bases align to TRBD2. J was trimmed by 2 bases and V by 5 bases; bases with no gene match: 13. The CDR3 runs 18 residues. Germline lookup yields CDR1 SGHTA and CDR2 FQGNSA. As DNA, the CDR3 is TGTGCCAGCAGCCGCTCCAGGGCTAGCGGGAGGGAAACCTACGAGCAGTACTTC. This encodes CASSRSRASGRETYEQYF.

The V and J genes are TRBV27 and TRBJ2-1, with D possibly being TRBD1 or TRBD2 (6 bases each). This CDR3 region has 16 residues. Trimming left V 5 bases short and J 4 bases short, with 18 bases between. Germline loops: CDR1 MNHEY, CDR2 SMNVEV (reference sequence). The CDR3 coding sequence is TGTGCCAGCAGTAAGACCCACGGAGGGGGGTACAATGAGCAGTTCTTC. Its protein is CASSKTHGGGYNEQFF.

In the case of this clone: Other DNA sequences in the same sample also yield this CDR3. The chain is built from TRBV6-5 and TRBJ2-3, with 8 bases fitting TRBD1. Germline V gives CDR1 MNHEY, CDR2 SVGAGI. This CDR3 has 15 residues. V trimming: 0 bases; J trimming: 3 bases; junction bases outside the gene matches: 2. The CDR3: CASSYSRQGTDTQYF. The CDR3 nucleotides are TGTGCCAGCAGTTACTCGAGACAGGGGACAGATACGCAGTATTTT.

This rearrangement joins TRBV28 to TRBJ1-4, with a possible D match to TRBD1 (6 bases). V lost 6 bases to trimming and J lost 2 bases, with 13 bases between them. The CDR3 has 15 amino acids. In germline, CDR1 is MDHEN, CDR2 SYDVKM. The chain's CDR3 is CASSTAGATNEKLFF. CDR3 in DNA: TGTGCCAGCAGCACTGCAGGGGCGACTAATGAAAAACTGTTTTTT. Combining the CDR3 with reference TRBV28 and TRBJ1-4 gives the whole variable domain DVKVTQSSRYLVKRTGEKVFLECVQDMDHENMFWYRQDPGLGLRLIYFSYDVKMKEKGDIPEGYSVSREKKERFSLILESASTNQTSMYLCASSTAGATNEKLFFGSGTQLSVL.

The chain couples TRBV10-3 to TRBJ1-1; D ambiguous. The CDR3 length is 14 residues. Trimming shortened V by 6 bases and J by 6 bases, and 17 bases separated the two germline ends. CDR1 is ENHRY, CDR2 SYGVKD, per germline. The CDR3 sequence: CAISPTREEAEAFF. DNA of the CDR3: TGTGCCATCAGCCCAACACGGGAAGAGGCTGAAGCTTTCTTT.

The chain couples TRBV12-3 or TRBV12-4 to TRBJ1-2; D remains ambiguous. The CDR3 runs to 12 residues. V lost 2 bases to trimming and J lost 8 bases, with 9 bases between them. The CDR3: CASSLKRRGYTF. CDR3 nucleotide sequence: TGTGCCAGCAGTTTAAAGCGGAGGGGCTACACCTTC.